A single sample gave rise to the 25 T cell receptor beta chains below, sequenced in a study of OX40 agonist ivuxolimab in advanced cancers. Sequencing used immunoSEQ multiplex PCR; TCRdb keeps in-frame clones, though not all of them. The table lists approximately 20,000 clones, around 83% of them singletons. The material sequenced was CD4+ or CD8+ T cells sorted from blood, taken in a trial of the OX40 agonist ivuxolimab. The receptors come from an adult with an advanced solid tumor such as melanoma, head and neck, liver or kidney cancer.

The J gene is TRBJ2-4, the V gene TRBV27, with 10 bases identical to TRBD2. In germline, CDR1 is MNHEY, CDR2 SMNVEV (reference sequence). V shed 3 bases and J 6 bases; nucleotides not matched to a gene: 8. There are 16 residues in the CDR3. The CDR3 reads CASSLEREGQGNIQYF. CDR3 bases: TGTGCCAGCAGTTTGGAGCGGGAGGGCCAGGGAAACATTCAGTACTTC.

This clone was recorded once. The genes are TRBV27 and TRBJ1-1; a possible D gene is TRBD1 (5 bases). This CDR3 has 14 residues. V was clipped by 5 bases and J by 7 bases, with 17 bases between them. Germline V gives CDR1 MNHEY, CDR2 SMNVEV (reference sequence). This chain's CDR3 is CASSDYPGMGEAFF. CDR3 DNA: TGTGCCAGCAGTGACTATCCAGGGATGGGTGAAGCTTTCTTT.

This sequence joins TRBV19 and TRBJ2-2; D gene ambiguous. V was trimmed by 6 bases and J by 7 bases, leaving 21 bases between them. CDR1 and CDR2 (germline): LNHDA, SQIVND (reference sequence). The CDR3 runs 16 residues. The CDR3 here is CASRPVVGYGSGELFF. As DNA, the CDR3 is TGTGCCAGTAGGCCGGTCGTGGGTTATGGTAGCGGGGAGCTGTTTTTT.

V usage is TRBV13 and J usage is TRBJ2-5; D is ambiguous. Germline CDR1 PRHDT, CDR2 FYEKMQ (reference sequence). V was cut by 3 bases and J by 5 bases, with 13 bases left in between. The CDR3 loop spans 14 amino acids. CDR3 DNA: TGTGCCAGCAGCTTGAATGGAGCATGGGAGACCCAGTACTTC. Translation: CASSLNGAWETQYF.

The chain carries TRBV4-2 and TRBJ2-1; D may be TRBD1 (5 bases). Germline V gene lookup returns CDR1 LGHNA and CDR2 YNFKEQ. The CDR3 is 14 amino acids. V lost 5 bases and J lost 9, with 17 bases in between. The DNA for the CDR3 is TGTGCCAGCAGCGAAGTCAAATCCAGGGCTGAGCAGTTCTTC. This gives the protein CASSEVKSRAEQFF.

This clone was observed a few times. The chain employs TRBV11-3 and TRBJ2-1, with D tentatively TRBD1 (6 bases). In germline, CDR1 is SGHNT, CDR2 YENEEA. CDR3 size: 13 residues. V shed 6 bases and J shed 5 bases, with 11 bases lying between them. The CDR3 DNA follows: TGTGCCAGCAGTCACAGGGACCACAATGAGCAGTTCTTC. As protein: CASSHRDHNEQFF.

This chain joins TRBV5-1 and TRBJ2-1; D gene unclear. Germline CDR1 and CDR2: SGHRS and YFSETQ. There are 15 residues in the CDR3. V was trimmed by 4 bases and J by 3 bases, leaving 14 bases between them. Here the CDR3 reads CASSVAGHHYNEQFF. In nucleotides, the CDR3 is TGCGCCAGCAGCGTGGCCGGGCATCACTACAATGAGCAGTTCTTC.

The count of this clone is one. The chain uses TRBV15 and TRBJ1-3; D gene ambiguous. From germline, CDR1 is LNHNV and CDR2 YYDKDF (reference sequence). The length of the CDR3 is 15 residues. V was cut by 1 base and J by 2 bases, with 9 bases left in between. CDR3 nucleotides: TGTGCCACCAGCAGAGCCGTAACTCCTGGAAACACCATATATTTT. This translates into CATSRAVTPGNTIYF.

This clone is judged medium-sized. This chain joins TRBV7-9 and TRBJ2-1, with D possibly matching TRBD2 (5 bases). Trimming shortened V by 2 bases and J by 2 bases, and 10 bases separated the two germline ends. CDR3 length: 15 residues. CDR1 is SEHNR, CDR2 FQNEAQ, per germline (reference sequence). The CDR3 protein is CASSLLSGTYNEQFF. CDR3 bases: TGTGCCAGCAGCTTATTGAGCGGCACCTACAATGAGCAGTTCTTC. The whole variable domain, filled in from reference TRBV7-9 and TRBJ2-1, reads DTGVSQNPRHKITKRGQNVTFRCDPISEHNRLYWYRQTLGQGPEFLTYFQNEAQLEKSRLLSDRFSAERPKGSFSTLEIQRTEQGDSAMYLCASSLLSGTYNEQFFGPGTRLTVL.

The chain is built from TRBV2 and TRBJ2-5; D unresolved. V was cut by 3 bases and J by 1 base, with 9 bases left in between. Germline V lookup: CDR1 SNHLY, CDR2 FYNNEI. The CDR3 runs to 14 residues. Here the CDR3 reads CASSDLRSQETQYF. In nucleotides, the CDR3 is TGTGCCAGCAGTGACCTCCGCAGCCAAGAGACCCAGTACTTC.

The sample holds one count of this clone. The chain employs TRBV27 and TRBJ2-1; TRBD2 aligns across 15 bases. The CDR3 runs to 14 residues. CDR1 is MNHEY and CDR2 is SMNVEV in the germline V gene (reference sequence). Unmatched junction bases numbered 4, after V lost 4 bases and J lost 12 bases. The CDR3 sequence is CASSSGLAGGMQFF. As DNA, the CDR3 is TGTGCCAGCAGTTCGGGACTAGCGGGAGGAATGCAGTTCTTC.

The chain combines TRBV2 with TRBJ1-2, with TRBD1 as a possible D gene (6 bases). The CDR3 contains 15 residues. V lost 4 bases and J 0 bases, leaving 12 bases between the germline ends. Germline CDR1 reads SNHLY; CDR2 reads FYNNEI. As DNA, the CDR3 is TGTGCCAGCAGTGCAGGGGAGAAGGCTAACTATGGCTACACCTTC. It encodes CASSAGEKANYGYTF.

This chain links TRBV5-4 with TRBJ2-7; D unclear. The CDR3 runs to 13 residues. Trimming left V 0 bases short and J 2 bases short, with 6 bases between. Germline V lookup: CDR1 SGHNT, CDR2 YYREEE (reference sequence). The DNA of the CDR3 is TGTGCCAGCAGCTTGGGACATCCCTACGAGCAGTACTTC. As protein: CASSLGHPYEQYF.

The J gene is TRBJ1-1, the V gene TRBV2; D is possibly TRBD1 (5 bases). CDR1 and CDR2 (germline): SNHLY, FYNNEI. V gave up 4 bases and J gave up 2 bases, with 14 bases separating them. This CDR3 is built from 15 residues. CDR3 nucleotides: TGTGCCAGCAGTGGCGGGGGAGGGAGTAACACTGAAGCTTTCTTT. Amino acids: CASSGGGGSNTEAFF.

The rearrangement links TRBV7-6 to TRBJ2-5, with 12 bases aligning to TRBD2. Germline values: CDR1 SGHVS, CDR2 FNYEAQ. The ends lost 5 bases at V and 5 bases at J; junction bases unmatched: 12. This CDR3 contains 17 residues. The CDR3, as DNA: TGTGCCAGCAGCCTCCGGCCTAGCGGGAGGGCTGGGGAGACCCAGTACTTC. Translating gives CASSLRPSGRAGETQYF. Full variable domain (rest looked up from reference TRBV7-6 and TRBJ2-5): GAGVSQSPRYKVTKRGQDVALRCDPISGHVSLYWYRQALGQGPEFLTYFNYEAQQDKSGLPNDRFSAERPEGSISTLTIQRTEQRDSAMYRCASSLRPSGRAGETQYFGPGTRLLVL.

The V call is TRBV14, the J call TRBJ2-1; D is perhaps TRBD2 (5 bases). CDR1 and CDR2 (germline): SGHDN, FVKESK. V lost 0 bases and J 10 bases, leaving 16 bases between the germline ends. This CDR3 has 15 residues. The CDR3: CASSQDISEAREQFF. CDR3 DNA sequence: TGTGCCAGCAGCCAAGATATTAGCGAAGCGCGAGAGCAGTTCTTC. Full variable domain (remainder filled in from reference TRBV14 and TRBJ2-1): EAGVTQFPSHSVIEKGQTVTLRCDPISGHDNLYWYRRVMGKEIKFLLHFVKESKQDESGMPNNRFLAERTGGTYSTLKVQPAELEDSGVYFCASSQDISEAREQFFGPGTRLTVL.

The rearrangement links TRBV9 to TRBJ1-4; D is perhaps TRBD1 (5 bases). The ends were cut back, 2 bases at V and 7 bases at J, with 15 bases in the middle. The CDR3 has 15 residues. In germline, CDR1 is SGDLS, CDR2 YYNGEE. The CDR3 here is CASSVSGAQGEKLFF. The CDR3 nucleotides read TGTGCCAGCAGCGTTTCTGGGGCGCAAGGTGAAAAACTGTTTTTT.

V usage is TRBV29-1 and J usage is TRBJ2-1; D is ambiguous. V dropped 2 bases and J dropped 0 bases, with 11 bases sitting between them. The CDR3 sequence is 15 residues long. CDR1 and CDR2 (germline): SQVTM, ANQGSEA. Here the CDR3 DNA reads TGCAGCGTTGAATCAAGCCTGAGCTCCTACAATGAGCAGTTCTTC. It specifies CSVESSLSSYNEQFF.

The chain links TRBV7-2 to TRBJ2-7, with D perhaps TRBD2 (6 bases). This CDR3 has 16 amino acids. Trimming took 2 bases from V and 3 from J, leaving 17 bases between them. Germline V CDR1 and CDR2: SGHTA, FQGNSA. CDR3 nucleotides: TGTGCCAGCAGCTTAAACGGCGGGGTTACCCGCTACGAGCAGTACTTC. This sequence encodes CASSLNGGVTRYEQYF.

V gene TRBV5-1 combines with J gene TRBJ2-7; D unresolved. The V gene lost 2 bases and the J gene lost 2 bases, with 2 bases spanning the gap. The germline V gene has CDR1 SGHRS and CDR2 YFSETQ. CDR3 size: 11 residues. DNA of the CDR3: TGCGCCAGCAGCTTCGCCTACGAGCAGTACTTC. Its protein is CASSFAYEQYF.

The chain links TRBV19 to TRBJ2-3; D may be TRBD1 (5 bases). Germline CDR1 reads LNHDA; CDR2 reads SQIVND (reference sequence). CDR3 length: 13 amino acids. V was clipped by 7 bases and J by 7 bases, with 15 bases between them. This CDR3 reads CASKGLSKNTQYF. CDR3 DNA: TGTGCCAGTAAGGGGCTTAGCAAAAATACGCAGTATTTT. Complete variable domain (other parts from reference TRBV19 and TRBJ2-3): DGGITQSPKYLFRKEGQNVTLSCEQNLNHDAMYWYRQDPGQGLRLIYYSQIVNDFQKGDIAEGYSVSREKKESFPLTVTSAQKNPTAFYLCASKGLSKNTQYFGPGTRLTVL.

The genes are TRBV19 and TRBJ1-1; D perhaps matches TRBD1 (6 bases). CDR3 length: 12 amino acids. V lost 6 bases and J lost 8, with 13 bases in between. Per the germline V gene, CDR1 is LNHDA and CDR2 is SQIVND (reference sequence). Here the CDR3 DNA reads TGTGCCAGTAGCGCTCCGGGGGCCGAAGCTTTCTTT. It is translated as CASSAPGAEAFF.

The chain has TRBV5-5 and TRBJ2-2, with D possibly TRBD2 on 5 matching bases. CDR1 is SGHKS, CDR2 YYEKEE, per germline (reference sequence). The V end was cut by 4 bases, the J end by 7 bases, with 17 bases between. This CDR3 contains 15 residues. CDR3 nucleotides: TGTGCCAGCAGCCGAGAACTAGTTTCTATCGGGGAGCTGTTTTTT. Protein sequence: CASSRELVSIGELFF. Full variable domain (rest looked up from reference TRBV5-5 and TRBJ2-2): DAGVTQSPTHLIKTRGQQVTLRCSPISGHKSVSWYQQVLGQGPQFIFQYYEKEERGRGNFPDRFSARQFPNYSSELNVNALLLGDSALYLCASSRELVSIGELFFGEGSRLTVL.

J is TRBJ2-4 and V is TRBV13, with TRBD1 matching over 10 bases. CDR3 size: 14 residues. The V and J ends lost 3 bases and 9 bases, in that order; junction bases with no gene match: 5. The germline CDR1 and CDR2 sequences are PRHDT and FYEKMQ (reference sequence). The CDR3 region is CASSLRTGGFIQYF. The CDR3 nucleotides read TGTGCCAGCAGCTTGAGGACAGGGGGTTTCATTCAGTACTTC.

As concerns this clone: Compared with germline, one end of the junction differs, possibly owing to a read error. The rearrangement uses TRBV7-7 and TRBJ1-2, with D tentatively TRBD1 (5 bases). CDR3 length: 15 amino acids. Per the germline V gene, CDR1 is SSHAT and CDR2 is FNYEAQ (reference sequence). The CDR3: CASSLARDVYYGYTF. The CDR3 DNA reads TGTGCTAGCAGCTTAGCCCGGGACGTGTACTATGGCTACACCTTC.